This TCR beta chain derives from a study of cytomegalovirus exposure and HLA in healthy donors. Study background: A preliminary data release comprised 80 million to 95 million unique TCRs obtained from HLA-typed donors.

Trimming removed 4 bases from V and 0 bases from J; junction bases left unmatched: 5. Germline-derived CDR1 and CDR2 are MNHEY and SVGAGI. The CDR3 sequence is 15 residues long. Regarding this clone: The antigen remains undetermined.

PCR primers comprised 60 Vbeta and 13 Jbeta primers. Only in-frame clones appear in the TCRdb table, and some are missing; sequencing was by immunoSEQ multiplex PCR. Of about 59,000 clones in the sample, 80% were seen once. Study-level points and caveats: Among donors in an Asian-associated ancestry cluster, a later analysis reportedly found fewer N-insertions than the roughly 700-donor mean. It was shown in a later analysis that HLA-associated TCR beta chains were more clonally expanded than other, equally common chains.

This sequence was found in a woman aged 40 to 55 in good health and CMV-seronegative. V and J are TRBV6-5 and TRBJ2-7; 8 bases match TRBD2. The sequenced sample consisted of PBMCs. The CDR3 region has the DNA TGTGCCAGCAGTTCCATAAGCGGGGGCTCCTACGAGCAGTACTTC. It codes for CASSSISGGSYEQYF.